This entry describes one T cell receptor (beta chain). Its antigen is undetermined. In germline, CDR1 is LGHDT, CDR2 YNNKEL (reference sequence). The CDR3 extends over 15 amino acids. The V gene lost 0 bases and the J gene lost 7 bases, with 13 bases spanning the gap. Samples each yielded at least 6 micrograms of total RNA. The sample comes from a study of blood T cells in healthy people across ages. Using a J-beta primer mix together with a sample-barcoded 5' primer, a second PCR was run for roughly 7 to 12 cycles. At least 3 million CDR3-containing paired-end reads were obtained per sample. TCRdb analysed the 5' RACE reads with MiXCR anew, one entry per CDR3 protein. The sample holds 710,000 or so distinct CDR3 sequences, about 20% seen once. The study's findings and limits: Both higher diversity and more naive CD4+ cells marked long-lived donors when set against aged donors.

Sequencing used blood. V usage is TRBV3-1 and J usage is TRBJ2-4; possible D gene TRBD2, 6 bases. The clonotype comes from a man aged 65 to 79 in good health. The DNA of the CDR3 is TGTGCCAGCAGCCAAGATCAAGCTAGCGCTAACATTCAGTACTTC. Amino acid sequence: CASSQDQASANIQYF.